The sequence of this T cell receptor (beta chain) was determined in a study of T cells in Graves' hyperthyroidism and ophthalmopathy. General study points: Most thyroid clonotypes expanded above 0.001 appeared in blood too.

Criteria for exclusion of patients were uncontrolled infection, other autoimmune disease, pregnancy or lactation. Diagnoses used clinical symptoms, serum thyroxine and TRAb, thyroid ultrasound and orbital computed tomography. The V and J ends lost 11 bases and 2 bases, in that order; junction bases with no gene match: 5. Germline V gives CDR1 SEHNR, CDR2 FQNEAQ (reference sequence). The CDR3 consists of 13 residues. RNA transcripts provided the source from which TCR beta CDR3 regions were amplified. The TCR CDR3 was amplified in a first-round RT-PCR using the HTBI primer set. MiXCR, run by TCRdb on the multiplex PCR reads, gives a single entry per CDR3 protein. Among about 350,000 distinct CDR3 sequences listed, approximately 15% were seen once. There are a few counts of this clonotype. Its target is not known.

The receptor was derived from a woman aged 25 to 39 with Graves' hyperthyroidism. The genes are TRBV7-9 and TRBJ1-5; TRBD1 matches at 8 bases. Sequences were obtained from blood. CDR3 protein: CAVADRGNQPQHF. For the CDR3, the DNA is TGTGCCGTAGCGGACAGGGGCAATCAGCCCCAGCATTTT. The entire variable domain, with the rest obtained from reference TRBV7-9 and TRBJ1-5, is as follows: DTGVSQNPRHKITKRGQNVTFRCDPISEHNRLYWYRQTLGQGPEFLTYFQNEAQLEKSRLLSDRFSAERPKGSFSTLEIQRTEQGDSAMYLCAVADRGNQPQHFGDGTRLSIL.